This TCR beta chain stems from a study of glioma-infiltrating T cells. Using RNA template, CDR3s of TCR alpha and beta were amplified with iRepertoire arm-PCR. Input was 100-400 ng of tissue mRNA or PBMC total RNA. TCRdb re-called the multiplex PCR reads through MiXCR, storing one row per CDR3 protein. The table has approximately 190,000 distinct CDR3 sequences, 32% seen once. V was pared by 2 bases and J by 6 bases, with 11 bases between. The CDR3 extends over 13 amino acids. Germline CDR1 reads SGHTA; CDR2 reads FQGNSA. Note on this clonotype: The antigen remains undetermined.

Broader study findings: Non-neoplastic patients had below-expected tissue-blood divergence, while all gliomas exceeded expectation.

What was sequenced was glioma tissue, nonneoplastic brain tissue, or PBMCs (not recorded which). The rearrangement uses TRBV7-2 and TRBJ2-7; unclear D gene. This clonotype was sampled from a human donor with low-grade glioma or glioblastoma, undergoing nonglioma brain surgery, or in good health (not recorded which). The CDR3 is CASSLLREVEQYF. CDR3 DNA: TGTGCCAGCAGCTTACTCCGCGAGGTCGAGCAGTACTTC.